A single sample gave rise to the 2 T cell receptor beta chains below, sequenced in a study of blood T cell repertoires in COVID-19. Using immunoSEQ multiplex PCR, the repertoire was profiled, and TCRdb retains in-frame clones only, with some absent. The sample holds about 160,000 clones, 75% to 85% seen once. The sequencing sample was made of peripheral blood. The receptor set was obtained from a woman aged 60-70 years with COVID-19, enrolled during active disease.

The chain carries TRBV5-4 and TRBJ1-1; possible D gene TRBD1, 6 bases. V lost 0 bases to trimming and J lost 2 bases, with 8 bases between them. Germline V CDR1 and CDR2: SGHNT, YYREEE (reference sequence). The CDR3 sequence is 14 residues long. The CDR3 DNA is TGTGCCAGCAGCTTGGCCAGGGGTAACACTGAAGCTTTCTTT. It codes for CASSLARGNTEAFF.

CDR3 DNA sequence: TGTGCCAGCAGCTTACTAGCGGGGGGATGTACAGATACGCAGTATTTT. Translating it yields CASSLLAGGCTDTQYF. The V gene is TRBV7-2, the J gene TRBJ2-3; TRBD2 agrees at 11 bases. CDR1 SGHTA and CDR2 FQGNSA come from the germline V gene. The ends lost 2 bases at V and 3 bases at J; junction bases unmatched: 4. The CDR3 is 16 residues long.